Sequencing of this T cell receptor (beta chain) was carried out in a study of blood T cell repertoires in COVID-19. In the original workflow: Amplification of reference gene primers was used by the study to estimate nucleated cell counts. Generated by immunoSEQ multiplex PCR, the TCRdb table keeps only in-frame clones and is missing some. The V and J calls and clone size come from that table; D and trimming were worked out from the DNA. Among about 89,000 clones listed, 70% to 90% were seen once. The CDR3 spans 14 residues. Per the germline V gene, CDR1 is MDHEN and CDR2 is SYDVKM. Between the trimmed V and J ends, which lost 7 bases and 8 bases, there was a span of 20 bases.

The source of this sequence is a man between 60 and 70 years old with acute or convalescent COVID-19. Sequenced: peripheral blood. The genes are TRBV28 and TRBJ1-1; possible D gene TRBD1, 5 bases. The CDR3 DNA follows: TGTGCCAGCACAGGGTTAGAGCTTTATGGGGAAGCTTTCTTT. Translated, it gives CASTGLELYGEAFF. Combining the CDR3 with reference TRBV28 and TRBJ1-1 gives the whole variable domain DVKVTQSSRYLVKRTGEKVFLECVQDMDHENMFWYRQDPGLGLRLIYFSYDVKMKEKGDIPEGYSVSREKKERFSLILESASTNQTSMYLCASTGLELYGEAFFGQGTRLTVV.